These 24 T cell receptor beta chains originate from one sample sequenced in a study of blood T cell repertoires in COVID-19. TCRdb's copy holds only in-frame clones and misses some; the assay was immunoSEQ multiplex PCR. This table has 150,000 or so clones, 75% to 90% appearing once. Sequencing was done on a sample of PBMCs or T cells enriched from blood (not recorded which). Every receptor here comes from a woman aged 35 to 49 who had been exposed to COVID-19.

This clone was seen a single time. CDR3 sequence (DNA): TGTGCCAGTAGTATATTAGGGGGGACAGGGGTCTACGAGCAGTACTTC. Translation gives CASSILGGTGVYEQYF. The chain couples TRBV19 to TRBJ2-7; 10 positions agree with TRBD1. The CDR3 is 16 amino acids. CDR1 and CDR2 (germline): LNHDA, SQIVND (reference sequence). Germline trimming cut 2 bases from V and 3 bases from J; bases unmatched to any gene: 7. Variable domain in full (rest from reference TRBV19 and TRBJ2-7): DGGITQSPKYLFRKEGQNVTLSCEQNLNHDAMYWYRQDPGQGLRLIYYSQIVNDFQKGDIAEGYSVSREKKESFPLTVTSAQKNPTAFYLCASSILGGTGVYEQYFGPGTRLTVT.

The gene calls are TRBV20-1 and TRBJ1-2; the D gene is possibly TRBD1 (6 bases). Between the trimmed V and J ends, which lost 7 bases and 2 bases, there was a span of 8 bases. This CDR3 is built from 11 residues. CDR1 is DFQATT and CDR2 is SNEGSKA in the germline V gene (reference sequence). The CDR3 sequence: CSVGQNYGYTF. The CDR3 DNA is TGCAGTGTTGGACAGAACTATGGCTACACCTTC.

The chain recombines TRBV6-2 or TRBV6-3 with TRBJ2-7, with a weak D call TRBD1 (6 bases). Germline-derived CDR1 and CDR2 are MNHEY and SVGEGT. The CDR3 covers 12 residues. The V end was cut by 5 bases, the J end by 4 bases, with 9 bases between. Here the CDR3 reads CASSIRGYEQYF. The CDR3 DNA sequence: TGTGCCAGCAGTATCAGGGGTTACGAGCAGTACTTC.

This clone was recorded once. V usage is TRBV7-8 and J usage is TRBJ1-3; 12 bases match TRBD1. This CDR3 region has 15 residues. The V segment lost 5 bases and the J segment 4 bases; nucleotides outside the gene matches: 3. From germline, CDR1 is SGHVS and CDR2 FQNEAQ. The CDR3: CASSPGTGGGNTIYF. In DNA form, the CDR3 reads TGTGCCAGCAGCCCCGGGACAGGGGGCGGAAACACCATATATTTT.

This chain links TRBV6-5 with TRBJ2-5; 7 nucleotides agree with TRBD1. The V segment lost 9 bases and the J segment 5 bases; nucleotides outside the gene matches: 6. Looked up from germline, CDR1 is MNHEY and CDR2 is SVGAGI. This CDR3 is 12 amino acids long. The CDR3 DNA reads as TGTGCCAGGAGACAGGGTGAGGAGACCCAGTACTTC. Its protein is CARRQGEETQYF.

The rearrangement links TRBV7-2 to TRBJ1-5; unclear D gene. Looked up from germline, CDR1 is SGHTA and CDR2 is FQGNSA. The V end lost 2 bases, the J end lost 4 bases, and 6 bases lay between the germline ends. The CDR3 is made up of 13 amino acids. CDR3 DNA sequence: TGTGCCAGCAGCTTACAGGAAAATCAGCCCCAGCATTTT. Its translation is CASSLQENQPQHF.

The chain couples TRBV28 to TRBJ2-2, with unresolved D. The CDR3 has 13 amino acids. The germline gives CDR1 MDHEN, CDR2 SYDVKM. The V end was cut by 2 bases, the J end by 6 bases, with 7 bases between. CDR3 loop: CASSLPNPGELFF. The CDR3 region has the DNA TGTGCCAGCAGTTTACCTAACCCCGGGGAGCTGTTTTTT.

V usage is TRBV18 and J usage is TRBJ1-1; 12 nucleotides line up with TRBD1. Germline assignment: CDR1 KGHSH and CDR2 LQKENI. The CDR3 spans 15 residues. V dropped 3 bases and J dropped 5; count of bases not matched to a gene: 4. CDR3 amino acids: CASSPWDRGRTEAFF. CDR3 coding DNA: TGTGCCAGCTCACCTTGGGACAGGGGGCGTACTGAAGCTTTCTTT.

This clone was observed at least ten times. The J gene is TRBJ2-1, the V gene TRBV5-6, with a tentative D call TRBD2 (7 bases). Trimming removed 4 bases from V and 4 bases from J, with 18 bases in between. The CDR3 covers 16 residues. Germline CDR1 and CDR2: SGHDT and YYEEEE. The DNA of the CDR3 is TGTGCCAGCAGCCCGATCGGGGGCGGGAGTTACAATGAGCAGTTCTTC. It specifies CASSPIGGGSYNEQFF.

This chain joins TRBV19 and TRBJ2-1; 10 bases fit TRBD2. CDR3 size: 17 residues. The germline V gene has CDR1 LNHDA and CDR2 SQIVND (reference sequence). The junction had 11 bases not matched to a gene; V was cut back by 3 bases and J by 6 bases. CDR3 protein: CASSILSLAGEVNEQFF. As DNA, the CDR3 is TGTGCCAGTAGTATCCTTTCGCTAGCGGGGGAGGTCAATGAGCAGTTCTTC.

This chain connects TRBV2 to TRBJ2-3; TRBD1 matches at 7 bases. V shed 4 bases, J shed 4 bases, and the junction held 5 bases outside the gene matches. CDR1 SNHLY and CDR2 FYNNEI come from the germline V gene. The CDR3 consists of 14 residues. CDR3 DNA sequence: TGTGCCAGCAGTGGGACAGGAATAGCAGATACGCAGTATTTT. Translated, it gives CASSGTGIADTQYF.

CDR3 amino acids: CSVEGTSGGSYNEQFF. The DNA of the CDR3 is TGCAGCGTGGAGGGGACTAGCGGGGGCTCCTACAATGAGCAGTTCTTC. V gene TRBV29-1 combines with J gene TRBJ2-1; 14 bases align to TRBD2. CDR1 and CDR2 (germline): SQVTM, ANQGSEA. This CDR3 region has 16 residues. After removal of 6 bases from V and 0 bases from J, the junction contained 4 bases not matched to a gene.

V usage is TRBV12-5 and J usage is TRBJ1-2, with 7 bases identical to TRBD1. Per the germline V gene, CDR1 is LGHNT and CDR2 is FRNRAP. The CDR3 has 16 amino acids. Trimming cost V 5 bases and J 3 bases; bases outside gene matches: 12. CDR3 loop: CASGLIPDRSYYGYTF. CDR3 in DNA: TGTGCTAGTGGTCTAATCCCGGACAGGTCGTACTATGGCTACACCTTC.

The chain employs TRBV6-4 and TRBJ1-6, with TRBD1 matching 8 bases. Germline V gene sequence: CDR1 MRHNA, CDR2 SNTAGT. The J segment lost 10 bases and the V segment lost 5 bases, leaving 10 bases of the junction unmatched. The CDR3 contains 15 residues. CDR3 in amino acids: CASSRLGQGRSPLHF. The CDR3 DNA follows: TGTGCCAGCAGTCGTTTAGGACAGGGACGGTCACCCCTCCACTTT.

The V gene is TRBV2, the J gene TRBJ1-5; D is unresolved. Germline loops: CDR1 SNHLY, CDR2 FYNNEI. CDR3 length: 13 residues. The V and J ends lost 7 bases and 0 bases respectively, with 7 bases between them. The CDR3 region has the DNA TGTGCCAGCACCCTCTATAGCAATCAGCCCCAGCATTTT. Translation: CASTLYSNQPQHF.

The CDR3 reads CASSTWDRVGYTF. The DNA of the CDR3 is TGTGCCAGTAGTACCTGGGACAGGGTTGGCTACACCTTC. The genes are TRBV19 and TRBJ1-2; 9 nucleotides line up with TRBD1. Per the germline V gene, CDR1 is LNHDA and CDR2 is SQIVND (reference sequence). Losses at the gene ends were 4 bases for V and 7 bases for J; bases not matched to a gene: 4. The CDR3 has 13 residues.

Of note for this clone: This CDR3 is also generated by other DNA sequences in the sample. The chain recombines TRBV11-2 with TRBJ2-5; D gene unclear. The CDR3 totals 11 residues. The germline gives CDR1 SGHAT, CDR2 FQNNGV. Trimming shortened V by 6 bases and J by 4 bases, and 6 bases separated the two germline ends. The CDR3 nucleotides read TGTGCCAGCAGACGAGGAGAGACCCAGTACTTC. Protein product: CASRRGETQYF. Looking up the rest from reference TRBV11-2 and TRBJ2-5 gives the full variable domain: EAGVAQSPRYKIIEKRQSVAFWCNPISGHATLYWYQQILGQGPKLLIQFQNNGVVDDSQLPKDRFSAERLKGVDSTLKIQPAKLEDSAVYLCASRRGETQYFGPGTRLLVL.

The V and J genes are TRBV27 and TRBJ2-7; 7 nucleotides agree with TRBD1. Germline CDR1 and CDR2: MNHEY and SMNVEV (reference sequence). CDR3 length: 15 amino acids. V lost 5 bases, J lost 2 bases, and 9 bases stayed unmatched. CDR3: CASSPRGRGTYEQYF. CDR3 DNA sequence: TGTGCCAGCAGTCCCCGGGGCAGGGGGACCTACGAGCAGTACTTC.

V is TRBV29-1 and J is TRBJ1-5; D is uncertain. CDR1 SQVTM and CDR2 ANQGSEA come from the germline V gene. Trimming took off 6 bases at V and 1 base at J, with 16 bases between the two ends. The CDR3 is 15 residues long. The CDR3 is CSVHIRGLSNQPQHF. CDR3 DNA: TGCAGCGTCCATATTAGAGGGCTAAGCAATCAGCCCCAGCATTTT.

The V call is TRBV7-9, the J call TRBJ2-7; D call uncertain. The germline CDR1 and CDR2 sequences are SEHNR and FQNEAQ (reference sequence). V lost 3 bases and J lost 3, with 9 bases in between. This CDR3 spans 13 amino acids. Here the CDR3 reads CASSFLTGYEQYF. The CDR3 bases are TGTGCCAGCAGCTTCCTAACGGGCTACGAGCAGTACTTC.

V gene TRBV12-3 or TRBV12-4 combines with J gene TRBJ2-7; TRBD1 matches at 11 bases. V was pared by 5 bases and J by 9 bases, with 6 bases of the junction left unmatched. This CDR3 has 13 residues. The CDR3 coding sequence is TGTGCCAGCAGTACGACCGGGACAGGGGGGCAGTACTTC. Amino acids: CASSTTGTGGQYF.

The chain has TRBV29-1 and TRBJ2-5; maybe TRBD2 (5 bases). Trimming shortened V by 4 bases and J by 2 bases, and 11 bases separated the two germline ends. CDR3 length: 13 amino acids. The germline gives CDR1 SQVTM, CDR2 ANQGSEA. Written as DNA, the CDR3 is TGCAGCGTTGTATCTGAGGGTCAAGAGACCCAGTACTTC. This translates into CSVVSEGQETQYF.

The rearrangement uses TRBV5-4 and TRBJ2-5, with 9 bases lining up with TRBD2. The germline V gene encodes CDR1 SGHNT and CDR2 YYREEE (reference sequence). The CDR3 consists of 15 residues. With V trimmed by 5 bases and J by 2 bases, 7 bases remained unmatched. The CDR3 sequence: CASRERLAGQETQYF. The CDR3 DNA follows: TGTGCCAGCAGGGAGCGCCTAGCGGGACAAGAGACCCAGTACTTC. Complete variable domain (other parts from reference TRBV5-4 and TRBJ2-5): ETGVTQSPTHLIKTRGQQVTLRCSSQSGHNTVSWYQQALGQGPQFIFQYYREEENGRGNFPPRFSGLQFPNYSSELNVNALELDDSALYLCASRERLAGQETQYFGPGTRLLVL.

The gene calls are TRBV6-4 and TRBJ2-1; D gene uncertain. V lost 0 bases and J lost 0, with 9 bases in between. CDR3 size: 16 residues. Germline CDR1 MRHNA, CDR2 SNTAGT. The chain's CDR3 is CASSDSWSSSYNEQFF. The CDR3, as DNA: TGTGCCAGCAGTGACTCTTGGAGTAGCTCCTACAATGAGCAGTTCTTC.